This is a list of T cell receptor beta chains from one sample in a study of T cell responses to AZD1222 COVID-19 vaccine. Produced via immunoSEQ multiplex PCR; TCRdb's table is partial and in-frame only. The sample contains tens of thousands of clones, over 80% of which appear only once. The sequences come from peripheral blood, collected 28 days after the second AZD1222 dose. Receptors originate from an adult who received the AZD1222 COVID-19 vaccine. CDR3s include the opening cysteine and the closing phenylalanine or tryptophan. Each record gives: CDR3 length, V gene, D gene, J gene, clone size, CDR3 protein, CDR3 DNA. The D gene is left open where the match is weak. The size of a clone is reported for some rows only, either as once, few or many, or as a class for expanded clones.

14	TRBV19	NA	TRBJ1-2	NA	CASTETGQVYGYTF	TGTGCCAGTACCGAAACAGGGCAAGTCTATGGCTACACCTTC
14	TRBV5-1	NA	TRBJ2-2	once	CASVRLAGTGELFF	TGCGCCAGCGTCCGTCTAGCCGGCACCGGGGAGCTGTTTTTT
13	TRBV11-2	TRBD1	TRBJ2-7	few	CASSSGQVDEQYF	TGTGCCAGCAGCTCGGGACAGGTCGACGAGCAGTACTTC
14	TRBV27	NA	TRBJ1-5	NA	CASSLGMGNQPQHF	TGTGCCAGCAGTTTGGGCATGGGCAATCAGCCCCAGCATTTT
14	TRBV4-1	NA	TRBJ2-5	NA	CASSQDLRGETQYF	TGCGCCAGCAGCCAAGATCTCCGGGGAGAGACCCAGTACTTC
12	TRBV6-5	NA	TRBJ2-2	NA	CASSALGGELFF	TGTGCCAGCAGCGCCTTGGGCGGGGAGCTGTTTTTT
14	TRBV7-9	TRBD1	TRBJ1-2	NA	CASSLPTGDSGYTF	TGTGCCAGCAGCTTACCCACAGGGGATTCTGGCTACACCTTC
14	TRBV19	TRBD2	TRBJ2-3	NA	CASSMATSGDTQYF	TGTGCCAGTAGTATGGCGACTAGCGGAGATACGCAGTATTTT
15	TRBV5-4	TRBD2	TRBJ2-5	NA	CAQSWGGGYQETQYF	TGTGCCCAAAGCTGGGGGGGTGGGTACCAAGAGACCCAGTACTTC
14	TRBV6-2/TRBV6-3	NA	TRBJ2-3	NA	CASSSTGSADTQYF	TGTGCCAGCAGTTCGACAGGAAGCGCAGATACGCAGTATTTT
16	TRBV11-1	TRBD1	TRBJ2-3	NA	CASGRRGTGRSDTQYF	TGTGCCAGCGGCCGCCGGGGGACAGGTCGTTCAGATACGCAGTATTTT
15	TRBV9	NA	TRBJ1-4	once	CASSAGTSNNEKLFF	TGTGCCAGCAGCGCCGGGACGTCGAATAATGAAAAACTGTTTTTT
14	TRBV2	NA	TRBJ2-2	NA	CASGAPRAGGELFF	TGTGCCAGCGGGGCGCCAAGGGCAGGCGGGGAGCTGTTTTTT
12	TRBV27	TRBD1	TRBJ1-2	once	CASSPGGGGYTF	TGTGCCAGCAGTCCAGGGGGGGGCGGCTACACCTTC
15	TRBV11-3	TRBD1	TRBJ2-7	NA	CASSSGQGRNYEQYF	TGTGCCAGCAGCTCGGGACAGGGAAGAAACTACGAGCAGTACTTC
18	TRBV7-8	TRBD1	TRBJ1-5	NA	CASSLVVSGGLSNQPQHF	TGTGCCAGCAGCTTAGTCGTCTCAGGGGGCCTTAGCAATCAGCCCCAGCATTTT
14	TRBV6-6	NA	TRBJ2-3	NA	CASSYSIFTDTQYF	TGTGCCAGCAGTTACTCAATCTTCACAGATACGCAGTATTTT